This T cell receptor beta chain is from a study of CD8+ T cells in alopecia areata. At the level of the study: Treated patients took oral tofacitinib at 5 to 10 mg twice daily.

Sequencing used cDNA as its template, made by extracting RNA and reverse transcribing it. Sequenced by immunoSEQ multiplex PCR; TCRdb stores in-frame clones only, minus some. The table lists over 120,000 clones, roughly 46% of them singletons. The V and J ends lost 2 bases and 6 bases respectively, with 5 bases between them. CDR3 length: 11 amino acids. Germline V CDR1 and CDR2: SGHTA, FQGNSA. This sequence was found in a human donor with alopecia areata. This material consisted of CD4+ T cells sorted from blood, taken at week 0. This chain joins TRBV7-2 and TRBJ2-7; no firm D call. CDR3 in amino acids: CASSLYSEQYF. CDR3 DNA sequence: TGTGCCAGCAGCTTATATAGCGAGCAGTACTTC. Looking up the rest from reference TRBV7-2 and TRBJ2-7 gives the full variable domain: GAGVSQSPSNKVTEKGKDVELRCDPISGHTALYWYRQSLGQGLEFLIYFQGNSAPDKSGLPSDRFSAERTGGSVSTLTIQRTQQEDSAVYLCASSLYSEQYFGPGTRLTVT.